The T cell receptor (beta chain) under discussion was sequenced for a study of blood T cell repertoires in COVID-19. The CDR3 consists of 15 residues. Looked up from germline, CDR1 is KGHDR and CDR2 is SFDVKD. Trimming stripped 7 bases from V and 5 bases from J, with 19 bases between. How the authors handled the data: Quantification of nucleated cells was approximated via reference gene primer amplification. Using immunoSEQ multiplex PCR, the repertoire was profiled, and TCRdb retains in-frame clones only, with some absent. That table furnishes V, J and clone size, whereas the DNA furnished D and trimming. The sample has 140,000 to 150,000 clones, approximately 85% seen once.

The receptor was isolated from a human donor with acute or convalescent COVID-19. The donor label of this sample is uncertain. The V and J genes are TRBV24-1 and TRBJ2-5, with D possibly matching TRBD2 (6 bases). Sequenced sample: peripheral blood. CDR3 DNA sequence: TGTGCCACCAGCCGCGGCGGGAATCAGCACGAGACCCAGTACTTC. It yields the protein CATSRGGNQHETQYF.